These 15 T cell receptor beta chains originate from one sample sequenced in a study of Ad26.COV2.S vaccination and SARS-CoV-2 variants. The table came from immunoSEQ multiplex PCR; TCRdb's copy has only in-frame clones and leaves some out. The table includes 330,000 or so clones, about nine tenths detected once. Regarding treatment: roughly 18 received Ad26.COV2.S at low or high dose, single or two shots; about 5 received placebo; per-sample allocation not given. Sampling took place 63 days after the first vaccine or placebo injection. Material: peripheral blood, obtained in a trial of Ad26.COV2.S vaccine versus placebo. The receptors shown here come from a person aged 18-65 years who received the Ad26.COV2.S COVID-19 vaccine or a placebo.

The chain recombines TRBV5-8 with TRBJ1-3, with D perhaps matching TRBD1 (6 bases). The germline V gene has CDR1 SGHTS and CDR2 YDEGEE. CDR3 size: 15 residues. Trimming cost V 4 bases and J 4 bases, with 15 bases left between them. This chain's CDR3 is CASSTGAGEGNTIYF. Here the CDR3 DNA reads TGTGCCAGCAGCACTGGTGCAGGGGAAGGAAACACCATATATTTT. Together with reference TRBV5-8 and TRBJ1-3, the CDR3 gives the full variable domain: EAGVTQSPTHLIKTRGQQATLRCSPISGHTSVYWYQQALGLGLQFLLWYDEGEERNRGNFPPRFSGRQFPNYSSELNVNALELEDSALYLCASSTGAGEGNTIYFGEGSWLTVV.

This sequence joins TRBV7-2 and TRBJ1-2; D possibly corresponds to TRBD1 (6 bases). The CDR3 runs 14 residues. CDR1 and CDR2 (germline): SGHTA, FQGNSA. The germline V and J ends were trimmed by 6 bases and 3 bases, with 14 bases remaining between them. The CDR3 loop is CASSSEGGDYGYTF. The CDR3 nucleotides read TGTGCCAGCAGTTCCGAAGGGGGGGACTATGGCTACACCTTC. Using reference TRBV7-2 and TRBJ1-2 for the parts outside the CDR3, the full variable domain is GAGVSQSPSNKVTEKGKDVELRCDPISGHTALYWYRQSLGQGLEFLIYFQGNSAPDKSGLPSDRFSAERTGGSVSTLTIQRTQQEDSAVYLCASSSEGGDYGYTFGSGTRLTVV.

This clone came up once. J is TRBJ1-5 and V is TRBV7-9; no firm D call. There are 14 residues in the CDR3. With 2 bases removed from V and 7 bases from J, the gap between germline ends came to 12 bases. From germline, CDR1 is SEHNR and CDR2 FQNEAQ (reference sequence). CDR3 amino acids: CASSLSMEGQPQHF. As DNA, the CDR3 is TGTGCCAGCAGCTTATCAATGGAGGGACAGCCCCAGCATTTT.

The chain uses TRBV2 and TRBJ2-1, with D maybe TRBD2 (7 bases). The CDR3 spans 15 residues. Germline loops: CDR1 SNHLY, CDR2 FYNNEI. V dropped 6 bases and J dropped 7 bases, with 19 bases sitting between them. Here the CDR3 reads CASRAGGGIKNEQFF. The CDR3 DNA sequence: TGTGCCAGCAGGGCCGGCGGGGGCATTAAAAATGAGCAGTTCTTC.

This clone was found a few times. This rearrangement joins TRBV7-2 to TRBJ1-6, with D maybe TRBD1 (5 bases). The CDR3 is made up of 15 amino acids. CDR1 and CDR2 from the germline V gene are SGHTA and FQGNSA. The V end lost 2 bases, the J end lost 7 bases, and 12 bases lay between the germline ends. CDR3 in amino acids: CASSLWGGPNSPLHF. The CDR3, as DNA: TGTGCCAGCAGCTTATGGGGGGGACCAAATTCACCCCTCCACTTT.

The rearrangement links TRBV9 to TRBJ1-1; a weak D match, TRBD1 (6 bases). Germline V CDR1 and CDR2: SGDLS, YYNGEE. Trimming stripped 4 bases from V and 0 bases from J, with 13 bases between. CDR3 length: 15 amino acids. CDR3 DNA: TGTGCCAGCAGCCCCCGACAGGAGGTGAACACTGAAGCTTTCTTT. Amino acids: CASSPRQEVNTEAFF.

V usage is TRBV4-2 and J usage is TRBJ1-2; weak D call: TRBD1 (6 bases). With 1 base removed from V and 2 bases from J, the gap between germline ends came to 17 bases. CDR3 size: 17 residues. From germline, CDR1 is LGHNA and CDR2 YNFKEQ. The CDR3 coding sequence is TGTGCCAGCAGCCAAGCAACTGCAGGGGTTTGGAACTATGGCTACACCTTC. As protein: CASSQATAGVWNYGYTF.

This sequence joins TRBV6-2 or TRBV6-3 and TRBJ1-2, with TRBD1 identical over 10 bases. There are 16 residues in the CDR3. In germline, CDR1 is MNHEY, CDR2 SVGEGT. J lost 6 bases, V lost 0 bases, and 7 bases had no gene match. The CDR3 loop is CASSYSWTGGMNGYTF. The CDR3, as DNA: TGTGCCAGCAGTTACTCCTGGACAGGGGGGATGAATGGCTACACCTTC.

This clone was seen more than once but under ten times. This chain connects TRBV6-5 to TRBJ2-5; 7 bases line up with TRBD2. The V gene's germline CDR1 is MNHEY and CDR2 SVGAGI. The V and J ends lost 6 bases and 10 bases, in that order; junction bases with no gene match: 17. CDR3 length: 15 residues. In nucleotides, the CDR3 is TGTGCCAGCAGAAAGAGCACTAGCGCCTACCTGGGCCAGTACTTC. Its protein product is CASRKSTSAYLGQYF.

The genes are TRBV7-9 and TRBJ1-1, with D maybe TRBD1 (5 bases). CDR1 is SEHNR and CDR2 is FQNEAQ in the germline V gene (reference sequence). This CDR3 region has 11 residues. V shed 8 bases and J shed 6 bases, with 10 bases lying between them. DNA of the CDR3: TGTGCCAGCGGGTGGACACCTGAAGCTTTCTTT. This codes for CASGWTPEAFF.

The chain combines TRBV6-1 with TRBJ2-4; TRBD1 is a possible D gene (8 bases). From germline, CDR1 is MNHNS and CDR2 SASEGT. Between the trimmed V and J ends, which lost 4 bases and 3 bases, there was a span of 19 bases. This CDR3 is 17 amino acids long. The DNA of the CDR3 is TGTGCCAGCAGTGGCCGGAACAGGGGGGGAGACAAAAACATTCAGTACTTC. Its protein product is CASSGRNRGGDKNIQYF.

V and J are TRBV6-5 and TRBJ1-2; D is ambiguous. The CDR3 contains 15 residues. The germline gives CDR1 MNHEY, CDR2 SVGAGI. Between the trimmed V and J ends, which lost 6 bases and 6 bases, there was a span of 20 bases. The CDR3 spells CASSPPGHFPNGYTF. The CDR3 nucleotides read TGTGCCAGCAGCCCCCCGGGCCACTTCCCAAATGGCTACACCTTC.

Note on this clone: The identical CDR3 is also encoded by other nucleotide sequences in the sample. V and J are TRBV9 and TRBJ2-3, with D tentatively TRBD2 (7 bases). The V and J ends lost 0 bases and 3 bases respectively, with 11 bases between them. The CDR3 runs to 15 residues. CDR1 and CDR2 (germline): SGDLS, YYNGEE. Here the CDR3 reads CASSVAGGGTDTQYF. CDR3 bases: TGTGCCAGCAGCGTAGCGGGGGGCGGGACAGATACGCAGTATTTT.

The rearrangement links TRBV19 to TRBJ2-1, with D possibly matching TRBD1 (5 bases). The CDR3 is 13 residues long. Trimming pared 10 bases from V and 6 bases from J, leaving 16 bases between. CDR1 is LNHDA, CDR2 SQIVND, per germline (reference sequence). DNA of the CDR3: TGTGCCACTCAGGGCCCAGGACGCAATGAGCAGTTCTTC. It specifies CATQGPGRNEQFF.

This chain links TRBV6-2 or TRBV6-3 with TRBJ1-2; tentative D call: TRBD1 (6 bases). Germline V gene data show CDR1 as MNHEY and CDR2 as SVGEGT. CDR3 size: 15 residues. Trimming removed 2 bases at V and 3 bases at J, with 13 bases between. CDR3: CASSYVVGGHYGYTF. Here the CDR3 DNA reads TGTGCCAGCAGTTACGTCGTAGGGGGACACTATGGCTACACCTTC.